A selection of T cell receptor beta chains follows, all from one sample in a study of T-cell reconstitution after alpha-beta-depleted transplantation in children. MiXCR, run by TCRdb on the PCR reads, gives a single entry per CDR3 protein. The sample has some 600,000 distinct CDR3 sequences, under 15% seen once. The sample consisted of PBMCs, mostly from graft donor cells, taken 360 days after TCRalphabeta/CD19-depleted stem cell transplant. These receptor sequences come from a male patient aged 10 to 17 who had a stem cell transplant for acute myeloid leukemia, so the T cells may come from the graft donor. Both conserved end residues are part of each CDR3. The D gene is left open where the match is weak.

d_call: -
v_call: TRBV15
cdr3_aa: CATSPSNQPQHF

d_call: TRBD1
v_call: TRBV24-1
cdr3_aa: CATSDHGQGGRETQYF

d_call: -
v_call: TRBV28
cdr3_aa: CASSPLSGQTKHF

d_call: -
v_call: TRBV12-3/TRBV12-4
cdr3_aa: CASSSPFGVNQPQHF

d_call: -
v_call: TRBV3-1
cdr3_aa: CASSHVMTSTDTQYF

d_call: TRBD2
v_call: TRBV2
cdr3_aa: CASSEVPGLAGIVTGELFF

d_call: -
v_call: TRBV5-1
cdr3_aa: CASTPLSSLSREQYF

d_call: TRBD2
v_call: TRBV6-2/TRBV6-3
cdr3_aa: CASSPRLAGVTALYEQYF

d_call: TRBD2
v_call: TRBV20-1
cdr3_aa: CSATWPSGLAGVGETQYF

d_call: TRBD2
v_call: TRBV6-2/TRBV6-3
cdr3_aa: CASSLRLAATSYNEQFF